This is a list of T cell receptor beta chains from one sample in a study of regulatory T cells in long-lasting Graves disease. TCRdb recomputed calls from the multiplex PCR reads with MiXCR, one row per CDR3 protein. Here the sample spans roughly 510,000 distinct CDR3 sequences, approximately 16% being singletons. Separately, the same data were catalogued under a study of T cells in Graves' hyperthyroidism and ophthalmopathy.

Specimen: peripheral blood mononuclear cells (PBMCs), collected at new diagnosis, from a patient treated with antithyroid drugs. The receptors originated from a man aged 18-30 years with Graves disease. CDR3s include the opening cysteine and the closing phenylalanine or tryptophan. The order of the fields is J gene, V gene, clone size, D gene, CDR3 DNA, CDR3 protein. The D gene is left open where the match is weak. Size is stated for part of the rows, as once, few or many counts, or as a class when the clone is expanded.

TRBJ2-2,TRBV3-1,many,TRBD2,TGTGCCAGCAGCCAAGCACTAGCGGAGACCACCGGGGAGCTGTTTTTT,CASSQALAETTGELFF
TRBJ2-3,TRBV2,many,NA,TGTGCCAGCATCGGCGAGGCCTTGACAGATACGCAGTATTTT,CASIGEALTDTQYF
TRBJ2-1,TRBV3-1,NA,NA,TGTGCCAGCAGTCAAAGGTCCACGGGGGATGAGCAGTTCTTC,CASSQRSTGDEQFF
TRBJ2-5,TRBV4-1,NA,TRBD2,TGCGCCAGCAGCCAAGCTGGCGGGAGGGGGTCGGAGACCCAGTACTTC,CASSQAGGRGSETQYF
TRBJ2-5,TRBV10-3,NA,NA,TGTGCCATCAGACTGGACTCCTATGCGGCCCAGTACTTC,CAIRLDSYAAQYF
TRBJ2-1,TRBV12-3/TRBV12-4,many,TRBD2,TGTGCCAGCAGTAGGACTAGCGGGAGCCCCAATGAGCAGTTCTTC,CASSRTSGSPNEQFF
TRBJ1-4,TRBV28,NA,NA,TGTGCCAGCAGTCCCCGGGGGAAAATGGATGAAAAACTGTTTTTT,CASSPRGKMDEKLFF
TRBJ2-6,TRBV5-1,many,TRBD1,TGCGCCAGCAGCTCGACAGGGCCGCCTCACTCTGGGGCCAACGTCCTGACTTTC,CASSSTGPPHSGANVLTF
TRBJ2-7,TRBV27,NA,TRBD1,TGTGCCAGCAGTCCTTGGGACAGGGGGGACATTTCGGTCGAGCAGTACTTC,CASSPWDRGDISVEQYF
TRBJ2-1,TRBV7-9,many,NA,TGTGCCAGCAGCTTACTTGAGCGCAACAATGAGCAGTTCTTC,CASSLLERNNEQFF
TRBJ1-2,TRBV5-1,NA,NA,TGCGCCAGCAGCTCCCTCAGGGGTGCCTATGGCTACACCTTC,CASSSLRGAYGYTF
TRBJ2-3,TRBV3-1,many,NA,TGTGCCAGCAGCCAGAAGGCCTTCGTCCCAGATACGCAGTATTTT,CASSQKAFVPDTQYF
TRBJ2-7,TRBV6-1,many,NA,TGTGCCACACCGGGAGTCTCCTACGAGCAGTACTTC,CATPGVSYEQYF
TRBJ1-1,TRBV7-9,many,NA,TGTGCCAGCAGCCCCAGCCGCGGACAGCCTGGTGCGTTGGTGGGCACTGAAGCTTTCTTT,CASSPSRGQPGALVGTEAFF
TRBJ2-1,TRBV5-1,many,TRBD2,TGCGCCAGCAGCTCCTCTGGGTCTAGCGGCAATGAGCAGTTCTTC,CASSSSGSSGNEQFF
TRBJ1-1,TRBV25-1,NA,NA,TGTGCCAGCGTTAACCCGGGGGGCACTGAAGCTTTCTTT,CASVNPGGTEAFF
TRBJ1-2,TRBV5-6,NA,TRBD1,TGTGCCAGCAGCTGGCGCTCCACAGGGGACTATGGCTACACCTTC,CASSWRSTGDYGYTF
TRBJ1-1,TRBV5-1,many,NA,TGCGCCAGCAGCTTTTATACGGCGACTGAAGCTTTCTTT,CASSFYTATEAFF
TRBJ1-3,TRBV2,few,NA,TGTGCCAGCAGGCCGGACGCCGCGCGCTTTGGAAACACCATATATTTT,CASRPDAARFGNTIYF
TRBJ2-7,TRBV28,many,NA,TGTGCCAGCATCCGGCCAGGGGCCACCTACGAGCAGTACTTC,CASIRPGATYEQYF
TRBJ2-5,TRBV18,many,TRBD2,TGTGCCAGCTCACCACCGCCGGAGCGGGAGAGTCTCCAAGAGACCCAGTACTTC,CASSPPPERESLQETQYF
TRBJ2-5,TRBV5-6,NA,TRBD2,TGTGCCAGCAGCTGGGGACTAGCGCACCAAGAGACCCAGTACTTC,CASSWGLAHQETQYF
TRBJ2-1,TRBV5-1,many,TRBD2,TGTGCCAGCAGCGGCGGGACTAGCGGGAGGTCCTACAATGAGCAGTTCTTC,CASSGGTSGRSYNEQFF
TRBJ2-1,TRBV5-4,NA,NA,TGTGCCAGCAGTTGGGGACGCTACAATGAGCAGTTCTTC,CASSWGRYNEQFF
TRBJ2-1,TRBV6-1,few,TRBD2,TGTGCCAGCAGTGATGTTTCCCTAGCGGTTCTTTACAATGAGCAGTTCTTC,CASSDVSLAVLYNEQFF
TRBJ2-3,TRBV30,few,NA,TGTGCCTGGAATGGGGGGAGGAGAGTAGATACGCAGTATTTT,CAWNGGRRVDTQYF
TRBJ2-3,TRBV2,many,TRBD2,TGTGCCAGCAGCAGGGGGCCGGTTCGGCTAGCGGGAGATATAGATACGCAGTATTTT,CASSRGPVRLAGDIDTQYF
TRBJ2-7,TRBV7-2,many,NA,TGTGCCAGCAGCTTTATCCTGGGTGGTGCTGGAGAGCAGTACTTC,CASSFILGGAGEQYF
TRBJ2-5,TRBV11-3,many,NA,TGTGCCAGCAGCTTATCCGGGACGAGGGGGGAGACCCAGTACTTC,CASSLSGTRGETQYF
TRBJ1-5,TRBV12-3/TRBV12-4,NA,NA,TGTGCCAGCACCCCCGGGGGGTTTCAGCCCCAGCATTTT,CASTPGGFQPQHF
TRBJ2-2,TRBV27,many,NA,TGTGCCAGCACCCCTCTGGGGGCACGTCGAACCGGGGAGCTGTTTTTT,CASTPLGARRTGELFF
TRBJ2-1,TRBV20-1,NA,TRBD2,TGCAGTGCTAGAGATGTGACTAGCGGGAGGAGGAATGGGCAGTTCTTC,CSARDVTSGRRNGQFF
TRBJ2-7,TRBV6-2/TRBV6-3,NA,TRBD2,TGTGCCAGCAGTTTCTTACCCGGGACTAGCGGGAGAGAGCAGTACTTC,CASSFLPGTSGREQYF
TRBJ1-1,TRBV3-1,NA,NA,TGTGCCAGCAGCCAAGGGGCAGGGTTTGGTGGAGCTTTCTTT,CASSQGAGFGGAFF
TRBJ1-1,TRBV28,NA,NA,TGTGCCAGCAGTAAACCACGCTACGCTTTCTTT,CASSKPRYAFF
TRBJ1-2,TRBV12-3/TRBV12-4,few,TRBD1,TGTGCCAGCGGTTATACTGACAGGGACTATGGCTACACCTTC,CASGYTDRDYGYTF
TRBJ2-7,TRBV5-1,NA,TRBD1,TGCGCCAGCTCCCCAGGGGACAGGGACGCCTACGAGCAGTACTTC,CASSPGDRDAYEQYF
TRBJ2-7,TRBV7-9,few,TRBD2,TGTGCCAGCAGCTTAGCAGCGGGAGGCTTTTACTTC,CASSLAAGGFYF
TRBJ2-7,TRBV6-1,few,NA,TGTGCCAGCAGTGAAAAATACTACCCCCCCCGCGAGCAGTACTTC,CASSEKYYPPREQYF
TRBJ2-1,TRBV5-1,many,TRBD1,TGCGCCAGCAGCTTGGAACAGGGGGCAAGGTACAATGAGCAGTTCTTC,CASSLEQGARYNEQFF
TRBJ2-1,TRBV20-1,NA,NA,TGCAGTGCTAGAGCGCAGGGCTCCTACAATGAGCAGTTCTTC,CSARAQGSYNEQFF
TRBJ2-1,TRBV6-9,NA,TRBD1,TGTGCCAGCAGTTACGGGGGGACAGGGAGACGGGAGTTCTCGGATGAGCAGTTCTTC,CASSYGGTGRREFSDEQFF
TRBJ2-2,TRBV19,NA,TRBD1,TGTGCCAGTACCGACAGGGGCTGGACCCCCGGGGAGCTGTTTTTT,CASTDRGWTPGELFF
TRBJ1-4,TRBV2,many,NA,TGTGCCAGCAGTGAATTGGTAGGGGCGGAAAAACTGTTTTTT,CASSELVGAEKLFF
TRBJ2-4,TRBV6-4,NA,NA,TGTGCCAGCAGTGACTCGGCCGGGAACATTCAGTACTTC,CASSDSAGNIQYF
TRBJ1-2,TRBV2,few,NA,TGTGCCAGCAGTGTGCTGAGACAGGATAACTATGGCTACACCTTC,CASSVLRQDNYGYTF
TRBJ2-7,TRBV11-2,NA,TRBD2,TGTGCCAGCAGTTATAGTTCCGGGACTAGCGGGAGTAGCCCCTACGAGCAGTACTTC,CASSYSSGTSGSSPYEQYF
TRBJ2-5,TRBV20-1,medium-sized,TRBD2,TGCAGTGCTAGCGGGAGGGGTTTGGAGACCCAGTACTTC,CSASGRGLETQYF
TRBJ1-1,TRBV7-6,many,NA,TGTGCCAGCAGCTCGGACGCGAACACTGAAGCTTTCTTT,CASSSDANTEAFF
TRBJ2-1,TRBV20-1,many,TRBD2,TGCAGTGCAAGCCTCAGCGGGAGAAACTCCTACAATGAGCAGTTCTTC,CSASLSGRNSYNEQFF
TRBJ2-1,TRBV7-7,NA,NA,TGTGCTAGCAGCTCCCAACCGGGGCGACTGAATGAGCAGTTCTTC,CASSSQPGRLNEQFF
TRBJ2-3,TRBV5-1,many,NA,TGCGCCAGCAGCTTAGGCTTGGGATCAGATACGCAGTATTTT,CASSLGLGSDTQYF